This TCR beta chain was sequenced during a study of regulatory T cells in long-lasting Graves disease. Study-wide results and caveats: Since the sample size was small, accuracy may have been reduced. Tissue studied was limited to peripheral blood, excluding thyroid tissue. Under persistent disease, TRBV28, TRBJ1-2 and TRBJ2-5 were used preferentially.

There are many counts of this clonotype. Its cognate antigen is unknown. The CDR3 is 15 amino acids. V was pared by 0 bases and J by 2 bases, with 11 bases between. Per germline, CDR1 ENHRY and CDR2 SYGVKD. Relying on iRepertoire HTBI primers and Arm-PCR of CDR3 regions, the team built TCR beta libraries. Authors' processing steps: Spanning all samples, the identified segments comprised 62 TRBV and around 15 TRBJ. One entry per CDR3 protein results from TCRdb running MiXCR on the multiplex PCR reads. The authors' filters were not applied to this entry. The sample gives hundreds of thousands of distinct CDR3 sequences, 25% to 35% of which show up once; 42% is in the top ten. The time point here: persistent/refractory GD, antithyroid drugs over 5 years with positive TRAb. After RNA was extracted from PBMCs, the TCR library was made from it.

The sequence was collected from a female donor with Graves disease. The sequenced sample was peripheral blood mononuclear cells (PBMCs), obtained when the disease was refractory, from a patient treated with antithyroid drugs. The chain carries TRBV10-3 and TRBJ2-7; D is perhaps TRBD2 (6 bases). The CDR3 loop reads CAISESYGSTYEQYF. CDR3 in DNA: TGTGCCATCAGTGAGTCGTACGGGAGCACCTACGAGCAGTACTTC.